This T cell receptor beta chain comes out of a study of identical twins. V was trimmed by 7 bases and J by 1 base, leaving 10 bases between them. The CDR3 spans 13 residues. Germline loops: CDR1 LNHNV, CDR2 YYDKDF (reference sequence). TCRdb reanalysed the 5' RACE reads using MiXCR and keeps one entry per CDR3 protein. This sample yields some 500,000 distinct CDR3 sequences, of which around 20% are seen a single time; 0.75% to 0.95% belongs to the top ten. These records were also assigned to another study, of T cells expressing NK-cell markers. That publication notes: Serological testing identified seven of the eight sequenced donors as HCMV-seropositive and one as seronegative. There were a handful of donors in whom these clonotypes also led the CD3+CD56-NKG2C+ fraction.

The genes are TRBV15 and TRBJ1-2; D gene unclear. The clonotype was recovered from a woman between 18 and 30 years old in good health. Sequenced sample: CD4+ T cells sorted from blood. The CDR3 DNA follows: TGTGCCACCACCATGGGGATTAACTATGGCTACACCTTC. It codes for CATTMGINYGYTF.